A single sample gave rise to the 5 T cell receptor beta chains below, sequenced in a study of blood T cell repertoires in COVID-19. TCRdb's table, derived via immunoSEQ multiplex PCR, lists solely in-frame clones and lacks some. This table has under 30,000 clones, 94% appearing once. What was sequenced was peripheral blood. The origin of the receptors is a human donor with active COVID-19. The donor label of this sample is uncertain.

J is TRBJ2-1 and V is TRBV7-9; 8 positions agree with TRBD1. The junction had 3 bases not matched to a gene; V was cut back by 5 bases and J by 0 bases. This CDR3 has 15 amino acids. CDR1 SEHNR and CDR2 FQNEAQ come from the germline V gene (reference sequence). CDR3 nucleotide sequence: TGTGCCAGCAGCCGCACAGGGGGCTCCTACAATGAGCAGTTCTTC. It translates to CASSRTGGSYNEQFF.

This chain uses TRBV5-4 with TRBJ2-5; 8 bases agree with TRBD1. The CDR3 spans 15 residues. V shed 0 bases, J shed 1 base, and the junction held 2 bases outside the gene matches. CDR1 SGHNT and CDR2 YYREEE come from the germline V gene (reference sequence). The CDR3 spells CASSLGDRIQETQYF. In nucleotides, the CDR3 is TGTGCCAGCAGCTTGGGGGACAGGATCCAAGAGACCCAGTACTTC.

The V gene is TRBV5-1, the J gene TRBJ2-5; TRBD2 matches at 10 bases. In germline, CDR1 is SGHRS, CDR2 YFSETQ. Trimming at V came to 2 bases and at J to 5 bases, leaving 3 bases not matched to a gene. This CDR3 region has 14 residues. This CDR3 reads CASSLGSGRETQYF. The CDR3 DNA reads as TGCGCCAGCAGCTTAGGTAGCGGGAGGGAGACCCAGTACTTC.

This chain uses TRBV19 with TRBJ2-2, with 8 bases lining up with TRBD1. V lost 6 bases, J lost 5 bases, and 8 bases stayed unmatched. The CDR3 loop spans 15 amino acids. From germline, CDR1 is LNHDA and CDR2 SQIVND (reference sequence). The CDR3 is CASRIGTGRTGELFF. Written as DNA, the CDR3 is TGTGCCAGTAGAATCGGGACAGGTCGGACCGGGGAGCTGTTTTTT.

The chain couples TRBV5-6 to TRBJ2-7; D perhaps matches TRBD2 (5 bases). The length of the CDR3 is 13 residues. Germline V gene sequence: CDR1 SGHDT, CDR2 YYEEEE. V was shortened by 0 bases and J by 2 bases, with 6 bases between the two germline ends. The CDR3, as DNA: TGTGCCAGCAGCTTGGCGGGAACCTACGAGCAGTACTTC. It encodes CASSLAGTYEQYF.